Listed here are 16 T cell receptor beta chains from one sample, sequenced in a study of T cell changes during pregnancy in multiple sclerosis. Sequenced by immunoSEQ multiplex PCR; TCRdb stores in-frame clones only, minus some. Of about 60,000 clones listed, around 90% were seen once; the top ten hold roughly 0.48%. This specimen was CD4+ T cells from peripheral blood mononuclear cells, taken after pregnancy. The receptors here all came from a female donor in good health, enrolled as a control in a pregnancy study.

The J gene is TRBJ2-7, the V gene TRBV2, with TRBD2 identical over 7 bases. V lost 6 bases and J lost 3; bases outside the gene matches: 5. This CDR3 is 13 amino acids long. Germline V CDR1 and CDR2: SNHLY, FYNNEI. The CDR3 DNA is TGTGCCAGCAGACTGGGAGGGTACTACGAGCAGTACTTC. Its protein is CASRLGGYYEQYF.

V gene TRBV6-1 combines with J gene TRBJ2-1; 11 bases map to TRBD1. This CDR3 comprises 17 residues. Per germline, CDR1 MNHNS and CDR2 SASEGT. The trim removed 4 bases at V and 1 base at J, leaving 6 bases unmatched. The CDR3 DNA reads TGTGCCAGCAGTGCTAGCGGGACAGGGGGTTCCTACAATGAGCAGTTCTTC. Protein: CASSASGTGGSYNEQFF.

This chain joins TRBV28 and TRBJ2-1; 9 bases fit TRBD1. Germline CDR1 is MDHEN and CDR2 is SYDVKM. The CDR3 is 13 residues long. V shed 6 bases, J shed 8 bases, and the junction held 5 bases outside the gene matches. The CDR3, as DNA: TGTGCCAGCAGGACGACAGGGGGGGATGAGCAGTTCTTC. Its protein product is CASRTTGGDEQFF.

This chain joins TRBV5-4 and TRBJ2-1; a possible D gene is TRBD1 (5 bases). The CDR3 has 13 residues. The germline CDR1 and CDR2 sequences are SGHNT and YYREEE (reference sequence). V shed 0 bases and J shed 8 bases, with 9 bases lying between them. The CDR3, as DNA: TGTGCCAGCAGCTTGGTTCAGGGCTATGAGCAGTTCTTC. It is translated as CASSLVQGYEQFF.

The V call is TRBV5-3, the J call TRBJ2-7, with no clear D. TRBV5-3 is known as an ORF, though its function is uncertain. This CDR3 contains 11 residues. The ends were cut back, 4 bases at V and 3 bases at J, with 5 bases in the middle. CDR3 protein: CARSISYEQYF. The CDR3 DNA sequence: TGTGCCAGAAGCATCAGCTACGAGCAGTACTTC.

CDR3 sequence (DNA): TGTGCCAGCAGCCCCACTAGCGGGGGGACAATTGGGCAGTTCTTC. This encodes CASSPTSGGTIGQFF. The chain has TRBV11-3 and TRBJ2-1, with 12 bases that match TRBD2. Trimming cost V 5 bases and J 12 bases; bases outside gene matches: 11. Germline V gene lookup returns CDR1 SGHNT and CDR2 YENEEA. The CDR3 spans 15 residues.

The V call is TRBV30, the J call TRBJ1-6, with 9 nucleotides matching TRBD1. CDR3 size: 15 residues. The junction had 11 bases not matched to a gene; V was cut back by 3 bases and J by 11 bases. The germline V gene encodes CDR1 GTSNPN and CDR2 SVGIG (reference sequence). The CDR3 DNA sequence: TGTGCCTGGAGCACTTTGGGACAGGGCAGCGCACCCCTCCACTTT. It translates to CAWSTLGQGSAPLHF.

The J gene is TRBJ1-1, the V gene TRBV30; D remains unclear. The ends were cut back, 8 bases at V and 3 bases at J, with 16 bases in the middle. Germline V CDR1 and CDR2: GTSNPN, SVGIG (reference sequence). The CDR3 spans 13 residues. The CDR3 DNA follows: TGTGCCAGGAACCGAGGGCCCTACACTGAAGCTTTCTTT. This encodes CARNRGPYTEAFF.

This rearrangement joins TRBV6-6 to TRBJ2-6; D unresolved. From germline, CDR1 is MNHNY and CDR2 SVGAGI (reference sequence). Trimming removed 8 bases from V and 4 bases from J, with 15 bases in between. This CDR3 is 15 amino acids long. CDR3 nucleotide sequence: TGTGCCAGCTCGCTAGACGGTGCGGGGGCCAACGTCCTGACTTTC. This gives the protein CASSLDGAGANVLTF.

CDR3 in amino acids: CASSEGASGNTIYF. CDR3 nucleotides: TGTGCCAGTAGCGAGGGGGCATCTGGAAACACCATATATTTT. The rearrangement uses TRBV19 and TRBJ1-3, with 7 bases lining up with TRBD1. From germline, CDR1 is LNHDA and CDR2 SQIVND (reference sequence). The CDR3 covers 14 residues. The V segment lost 6 bases and the J segment 1 base; nucleotides outside the gene matches: 3.

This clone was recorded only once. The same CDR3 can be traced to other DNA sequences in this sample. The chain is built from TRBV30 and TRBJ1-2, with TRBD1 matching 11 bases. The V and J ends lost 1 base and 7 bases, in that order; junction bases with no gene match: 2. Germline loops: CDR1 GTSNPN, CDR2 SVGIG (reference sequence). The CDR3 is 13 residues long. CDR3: CAWSGDRGFGYTF. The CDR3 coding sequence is TGTGCCTGGAGTGGGGACAGGGGGTTTGGCTACACCTTC.

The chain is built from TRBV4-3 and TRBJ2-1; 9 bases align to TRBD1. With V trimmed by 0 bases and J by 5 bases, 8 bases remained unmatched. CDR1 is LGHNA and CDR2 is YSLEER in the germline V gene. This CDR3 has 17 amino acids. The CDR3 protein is CASSQDPGTGKHNEQFF. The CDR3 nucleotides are TGCGCCAGCAGCCAAGATCCCGGGACAGGGAAGCACAATGAGCAGTTCTTC.

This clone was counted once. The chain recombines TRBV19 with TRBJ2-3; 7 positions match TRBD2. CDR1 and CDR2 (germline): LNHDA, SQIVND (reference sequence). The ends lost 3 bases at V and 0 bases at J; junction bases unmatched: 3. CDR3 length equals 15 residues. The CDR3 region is CASSIGRASTDTQYF. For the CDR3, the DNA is TGTGCCAGTAGTATTGGGAGGGCTAGCACAGATACGCAGTATTTT.

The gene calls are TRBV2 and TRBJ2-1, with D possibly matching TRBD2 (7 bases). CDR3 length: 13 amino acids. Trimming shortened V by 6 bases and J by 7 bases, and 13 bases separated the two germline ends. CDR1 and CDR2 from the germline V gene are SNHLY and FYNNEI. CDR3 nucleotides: TGTGCCAGCAGAGGGGGGGGCGGGAATGAGCAGTTCTTC. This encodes CASRGGGGNEQFF. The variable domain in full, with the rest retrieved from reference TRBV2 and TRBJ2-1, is EPEVTQTPSHQVTQMGQEVILRCVPISNHLYFYWYRQILGQKVEFLVSFYNNEISEKSEIFDDQFSVERPDGSNFTLKIRSTKLEDSAMYFCASRGGGGNEQFFGPGTRLTVL.

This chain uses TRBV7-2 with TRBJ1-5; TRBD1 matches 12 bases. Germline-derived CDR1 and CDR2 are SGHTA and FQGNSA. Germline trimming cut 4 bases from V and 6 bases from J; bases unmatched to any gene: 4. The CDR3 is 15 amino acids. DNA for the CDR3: TGTGCCAGCAGCTCGTGGGACAGGGGGCTTCAGCCCCAGCATTTT. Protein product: CASSSWDRGLQPQHF.

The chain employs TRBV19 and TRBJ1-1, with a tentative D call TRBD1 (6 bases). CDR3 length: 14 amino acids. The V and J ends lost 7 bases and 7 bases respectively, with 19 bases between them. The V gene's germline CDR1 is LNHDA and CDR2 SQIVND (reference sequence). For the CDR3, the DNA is TGTGCCAGTACCCCAGACAGGACCGCGGGTGAAGCTTTCTTT. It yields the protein CASTPDRTAGEAFF.